A single sample gave rise to the 10 T cell receptor beta chains below, sequenced in a study of shared clonotypes between healthy human individuals. TCRdb's table, derived via immunoSEQ multiplex PCR, lists solely in-frame clones and lacks some. The sample shows 2.3 million or so clones, 90% to 95% of them seen only once. The sequenced material came from naive CD4+ T cells from PBMCs. Subset specified: CD45RA+ positively selected. The receptors stem from a man aged 18 to 30 in good health. Some clones in this sample may be carry-over from other donors' samples.

The gene calls are TRBV2 and TRBJ1-5, with TRBD1 identical over 8 bases. This CDR3 spans 13 amino acids. J gave up 4 bases and V 7 bases, and 3 bases lay outside the gene matches. CDR1 SNHLY and CDR2 FYNNEI come from the germline V gene. The CDR3 DNA is TGTGCCAGCACCTGGACAGGGAATCAGCCCCAGCATTTT. Its translation is CASTWTGNQPQHF.

The V call is TRBV30, the J call TRBJ2-1; the D gene could be TRBD1 or TRBD2 (5 bases each). The CDR3 has 17 amino acids. Germline V lookup: CDR1 GTSNPN, CDR2 SVGIG (reference sequence). Trimming took off 0 bases at V and 1 base at J, with 16 bases between the two ends. CDR3 in amino acids: CAWSVDRTGRSYNEQFF. CDR3 in DNA: TGTGCCTGGAGTGTCGATCGAACGGGACGATCCTACAATGAGCAGTTCTTC.

A single count supports this clone. The sample has other DNA sequences that encode this CDR3 too. The chain employs TRBV7-2 and TRBJ2-3; tentatively, D is TRBD1 (5 bases). V was shortened by 1 base and J by 3 bases, with 8 bases between the two germline ends. This CDR3 has 14 residues. Germline CDR1 SGHTA, CDR2 FQGNSA. Here the CDR3 DNA reads TGTGCCAGCAGCTTAGTAAGGGGAACAGATACGCAGTATTTT. This encodes CASSLVRGTDTQYF.

The chain employs TRBV18 and TRBJ1-4; 8 bases align to TRBD1. Germline V gene data show CDR1 as KGHSH and CDR2 as LQKENI. The V segment lost 2 bases and the J segment 8 bases; nucleotides outside the gene matches: 10. This CDR3 is 16 amino acids long. The CDR3 sequence: CASSPLGGQGYEKLFF. Here the CDR3 DNA reads TGTGCCAGCTCACCATTGGGAGGACAGGGTTACGAAAAACTGTTTTTT.

This chain joins TRBV11-2 and TRBJ2-5, with TRBD2 as a possible D gene (5 bases). There are 16 residues in the CDR3. Trimming shortened V by 1 base and J by 5 bases, and 17 bases separated the two germline ends. Germline V CDR1 and CDR2: SGHAT, FQNNGV. The CDR3 sequence is CASSLVRSGIGETQYF. The CDR3 DNA is TGTGCCAGCAGCTTAGTACGATCCGGGATAGGCGAGACCCAGTACTTC.

The chain has TRBV9 and TRBJ2-5; 7 positions agree with TRBD1. CDR3 length: 15 residues. Unmatched junction bases numbered 6, after V lost 3 bases and J lost 1 base. The germline CDR1 and CDR2 sequences are SGDLS and YYNGEE. The CDR3 reads CASSGSTGFQETQYF. CDR3 sequence (DNA): TGTGCCAGCAGCGGCTCGACAGGGTTCCAAGAGACCCAGTACTTC.

For this clone: This sample also contains other DNA sequences that code for the same CDR3. The V gene is TRBV5-6, the J gene TRBJ1-5, with D perhaps matching TRBD1 (5 bases). Germline lookup yields CDR1 SGHDT and CDR2 YYEEEE. The V end lost 4 bases, the J end lost 1 base, and 9 bases lay between the germline ends. This CDR3 is 14 amino acids long. The CDR3 coding sequence is TGTGCCAGCAGCCTGGGACGCAGCAATCAGCCCCAGCATTTT. It yields the protein CASSLGRSNQPQHF.

This chain joins TRBV7-2 and TRBJ2-2; D gene uncertain. The germline V and J ends were trimmed by 10 bases and 6 bases, with 15 bases remaining between them. The CDR3 is 13 amino acids. Germline V gene data show CDR1 as SGHTA and CDR2 as FQGNSA. CDR3 amino acids: CAISNLIAGELFF. CDR3 DNA sequence: TGTGCCATCTCCAATTTAATCGCCGGGGAGCTGTTTTTT.

This clone was recorded once. The sample carries other DNA sequences with the same CDR3. The chain links TRBV19 to TRBJ1-5, with 7 bases aligning to TRBD1. Germline V gene data show CDR1 as LNHDA and CDR2 as SQIVND (reference sequence). Losses at the gene ends were 5 bases for V and 6 bases for J; bases not matched to a gene: 4. This CDR3 contains 13 residues. The CDR3 loop is CASSGQGGQPQHF. The CDR3, as DNA: TGTGCCAGTAGTGGGCAGGGGGGTCAGCCCCAGCATTTT. Full variable domain (rest looked up from reference TRBV19 and TRBJ1-5): DGGITQSPKYLFRKEGQNVTLSCEQNLNHDAMYWYRQDPGQGLRLIYYSQIVNDFQKGDIAEGYSVSREKKESFPLTVTSAQKNPTAFYLCASSGQGGQPQHFGDGTRLSIL.

The rearrangement uses TRBV18 and TRBJ2-5; TRBD1 is a possible D gene (6 bases). Germline CDR1 is KGHSH and CDR2 is LQKENI. The V and J ends lost 4 bases and 0 bases respectively, with 9 bases between them. The CDR3 is 14 amino acids. CDR3 bases: TGTGCCAGCTCACAGAACAGGGACCAAGAGACCCAGTACTTC. The encoded protein is CASSQNRDQETQYF.